This passage covers 11 T cell receptor beta chains from one sample sequenced in a study of shared clonotypes between healthy human individuals. Generated by immunoSEQ multiplex PCR, the TCRdb table keeps only in-frame clones and is missing some. The sample records about 1.5 million clones, roughly 98% being singletons. The sample comprised naive CD4+ T cells sorted from blood. The subset here: CD45RA+ positively selected. The receptor source for this set is a man aged 25 to 40 in good health.

The chain links TRBV5-1 to TRBJ2-5; 7 bases are a match to TRBD1. This CDR3 comprises 13 residues. Losses at the gene ends were 4 bases for V and 5 bases for J; bases not matched to a gene: 5. The germline V gene encodes CDR1 SGHRS and CDR2 YFSETQ. In nucleotides, the CDR3 is TGCGCCAGCAGCCGACAGGGTAGCGAGACCCAGTACTTC. It translates to CASSRQGSETQYF.

The chain combines TRBV7-8 with TRBJ2-7, with D possibly matching TRBD1 (5 bases). This CDR3 spans 15 amino acids. The germline gives CDR1 SGHVS, CDR2 FQNEAQ. V lost 2 bases and J 6 bases, leaving 17 bases between the germline ends. CDR3 amino acids: CASSLTWQGQGEQYF. CDR3 bases: TGTGCCAGCAGCTTAACGTGGCAGGGCCAGGGCGAGCAGTACTTC.

The V and J genes are TRBV19 and TRBJ2-1; D tentatively fits TRBD1 or TRBD2 (6 bases each). Germline CDR1 LNHDA, CDR2 SQIVND (reference sequence). CDR3 size: 15 residues. The V end was cut by 7 bases, the J end by 4 bases, with 17 bases between. This chain's CDR3 is CASKGGSGLYNEQFF. CDR3 coding DNA: TGTGCCAGTAAAGGGGGGAGCGGACTATACAATGAGCAGTTCTTC.

The chain links TRBV5-1 to TRBJ1-2; a weak D match, TRBD1 (5 bases). Trimming took 0 bases from V and 1 from J, leaving 10 bases between them. Germline CDR1 and CDR2: SGHRS and YFSETQ. This CDR3 spans 15 amino acids. The CDR3 loop reads CASSLGLQDNYGYTF. DNA of the CDR3: TGCGCCAGCAGCTTGGGGTTACAGGATAACTATGGCTACACCTTC.

V and J are TRBV30 and TRBJ1-5; D not resolved. In germline, CDR1 is GTSNPN, CDR2 SVGIG (reference sequence). The CDR3 contains 13 residues. Trimming cost V 2 bases and J 3 bases, with 8 bases left between them. The CDR3 DNA reads TGTGCCTGGAGTAAAGGTTCCAATCAGCCCCAGCATTTT. This gives the protein CAWSKGSNQPQHF.

V usage is TRBV7-8 and J usage is TRBJ2-7; TRBD2 might be the D (5 bases). In germline, CDR1 is SGHVS, CDR2 FQNEAQ. There are 14 residues in the CDR3. Trimming left V 5 bases short and J 0 bases short, with 11 bases between. The CDR3 loop reads CASSAGLYSYEQYF. For the CDR3, the DNA is TGTGCCAGCAGCGCCGGACTGTACTCCTACGAGCAGTACTTC.

This chain connects TRBV11-3 to TRBJ2-7; D is perhaps TRBD2 (6 bases). The CDR3 has 13 amino acids. Germline V gene sequence: CDR1 SGHNT, CDR2 YENEEA. The V gene lost 3 bases and the J gene lost 3 bases, with 9 bases spanning the gap. The CDR3 loop reads CASSLGLNYEQYF. The DNA for the CDR3 is TGTGCCAGCAGCTTGGGACTTAACTACGAGCAGTACTTC.

J is TRBJ1-3 and V is TRBV4-3; the match to TRBD1 covers 9 bases. Germline values: CDR1 LGHNA, CDR2 YSLEER. The CDR3 is 18 residues long. Losses at the gene ends were 0 bases for V and 2 bases for J; bases not matched to a gene: 8. The CDR3: CASSQDLQGAQAGNTIYF. CDR3 DNA: TGCGCCAGCAGCCAAGATCTACAGGGGGCGCAGGCTGGAAACACCATATATTTT.

The rearrangement uses TRBV9 and TRBJ2-3; TRBD2 aligns across 11 bases. The CDR3 covers 16 residues. Trimming at V came to 1 base and at J to 3 bases, leaving 4 bases not matched to a gene. The germline gives CDR1 SGDLS, CDR2 YYNGEE. CDR3 in amino acids: CASSVTSGRKTDTQYF. The CDR3 DNA reads TGTGCCAGCAGCGTAACTAGCGGGAGAAAGACAGATACGCAGTATTTT.

This chain connects TRBV19 to TRBJ1-1; D is ambiguous. Trimming took 9 bases from V and 5 from J, leaving 19 bases between them. Germline V lookup: CDR1 LNHDA, CDR2 SQIVND (reference sequence). This CDR3 comprises 14 residues. CDR3 sequence (DNA): TGTGCCAGCCCGCCCCCCCAAGGGAAGACTGAAGCTTTCTTT. Its protein is CASPPPQGKTEAFF.

The chain employs TRBV9 and TRBJ1-1, with D maybe TRBD1 (5 bases). CDR1 SGDLS and CDR2 YYNGEE come from the germline V gene. Trimming left V 0 bases short and J 1 base short, with 13 bases between. The CDR3 is made up of 16 amino acids. The CDR3 nucleotides read TGTGCCAGCAGCGTAGGAGGGGCAATTGGGAACACTGAAGCTTTCTTT. Its protein product is CASSVGGAIGNTEAFF.